This TCR beta chain derives from a study of cytomegalovirus exposure and HLA in healthy donors. Notes on the study in general: It was likely that a cluster of highly shared sequence variants was a sequencing artifact. Segments of the TCR beta V type were, in most cases, productive about 90% or about 30% of the time in an earlier analysis. In a later analysis, CMV-associated beta chains were mostly HLA-associated, it appeared.

Regarding this clone: Its cognate antigen is unknown.

The PCR ran on 60 Vbeta and 13 Jbeta primers. The method was immunoSEQ multiplex PCR; TCRdb's version includes in-frame clones alone and lacks a portion of them. Among 120,000 to 150,000 clones, about 72% were seen once, and the ten largest hold approximately 2%. V shed 0 bases, J shed 8 bases, and the junction held 5 bases outside the gene matches. This CDR3 has 14 residues. CDR1 and CDR2 from the germline V gene are SQVTM and ANQGSEA. Regarding donors, all were healthy bone marrow donors. The TCR originated in a man between 40 and 49 years old in good health and CMV-seronegative. The V and J genes are TRBV29-1 and TRBJ2-1; 9 nucleotides match TRBD2. Sequenced input: PBMCs. CDR3 in DNA: TGCAGCGTTGAAGATGGGCGGGGGGGTGATGAGCAGTTCTTC. Translated: CSVEDGRGGDEQFF.